Sequencing of this TCR beta chain was carried out in a study of cytotoxic CD8 clonotypes in ibrutinib-treated CLL. The CDR3 runs to 13 residues. The trim removed 3 bases at V and 8 bases at J, leaving 7 bases unmatched. Germline V gene lookup returns CDR1 GTSNPN and CDR2 SVGIG (reference sequence). Data came from immunoSEQ multiplex PCR; TCRdb stores just in-frame clones and leaves some out. The sample has 200,000 or so clones, about 75% seen once. The material sequenced was PBMCs, taken after 12 months of ibrutinib treatment. V is TRBV30 and J is TRBJ1-2; 9 nucleotides line up with TRBD1. The sequence came from a human donor with chronic lymphocytic leukemia. CDR3 protein: CAWRTGGKGGYTF. The CDR3 coding sequence is TGTGCCTGGAGGACAGGGGGGAAGGGGGGCTACACCTTC.